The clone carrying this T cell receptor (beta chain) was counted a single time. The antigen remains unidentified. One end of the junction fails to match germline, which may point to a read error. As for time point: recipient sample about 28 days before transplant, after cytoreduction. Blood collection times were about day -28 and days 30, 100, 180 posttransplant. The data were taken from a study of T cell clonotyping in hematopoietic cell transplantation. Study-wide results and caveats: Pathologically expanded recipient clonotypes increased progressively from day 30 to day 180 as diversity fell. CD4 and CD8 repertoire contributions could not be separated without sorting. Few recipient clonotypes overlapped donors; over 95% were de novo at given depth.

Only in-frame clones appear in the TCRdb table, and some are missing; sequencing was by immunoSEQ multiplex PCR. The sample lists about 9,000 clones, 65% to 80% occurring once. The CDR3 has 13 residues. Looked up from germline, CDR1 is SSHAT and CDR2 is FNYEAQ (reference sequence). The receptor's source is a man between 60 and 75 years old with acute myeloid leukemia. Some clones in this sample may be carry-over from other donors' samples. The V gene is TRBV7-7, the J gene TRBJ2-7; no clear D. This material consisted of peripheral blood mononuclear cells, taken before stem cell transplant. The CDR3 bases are TGTGCTAGCAGCTTAGACCCGGGCTACGAGCAGTACTTC. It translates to CASSLDPGYEQYF.